Below are 8 T cell receptor beta chains sequenced from a single sample in a study of T cell repertoires in cytomegalovirus infection. No antigens are known for them. TCRdb analysed the reads with MiXCR anew, one entry per CDR3 protein. The table records 100,000 or so distinct CDR3 sequences, over 40% of them present only once. The sequenced sample was CD8+ T cells from cultured PBMCs, obtained from culture after CMV antigen stimulation. These receptors were obtained from a human donor in good health (CMV status not recorded). Some clones in this sample may be carry-over from other donors' samples.

The chain combines TRBV12-3 or TRBV12-4 with TRBJ2-7; 7 positions agree with TRBD1. The CDR3 loop spans 11 amino acids. V trimming: 11 bases; J trimming: 7 bases; junction bases outside the gene matches: 8. This chain's CDR3 is CASRGGLEQYF. Written as DNA, the CDR3 is TGTGCCTCGCGAGGGGGCTTGGAGCAGTACTTC.

This clonotype appeared a few times. The chain recombines TRBV5-6 with TRBJ1-1, with D possibly TRBD1 on 6 matching bases. Germline assignment: CDR1 SGHDT and CDR2 YYEEEE. CDR3 length equals 13 residues. The V end lost 4 bases, the J end lost 7 bases, and 14 bases lay between the germline ends. The CDR3 coding sequence is TGTGCCAGCAGCCAAATACAGGGTGGTGAAGCTTTCTTT. This encodes CASSQIQGGEAFF.

The rearrangement uses TRBV2 and TRBJ2-1; no firm D call. V was cut by 9 bases and J by 7 bases, with 16 bases left in between. Germline V lookup: CDR1 SNHLY, CDR2 FYNNEI. The CDR3 runs 13 residues. The CDR3 region has the DNA TGTGCCAGTCTTGGATTGACTGGAAATGAGCAGTTCTTC. Residues: CASLGLTGNEQFF.

The table lists this clonotype with a few counts. V gene TRBV5-1 combines with J gene TRBJ2-6; the match to TRBD2 covers 14 bases. The CDR3 covers 19 residues. CDR1 is SGHRS, CDR2 YFSETQ, per germline. V lost 4 bases and J lost 2; bases outside the gene matches: 8. CDR3 protein: CASSPGTSGGPTGANVLTF. CDR3 bases: TGCGCCAGCAGCCCCGGGACTAGCGGGGGTCCGACTGGGGCCAACGTCCTGACTTTC.

This clonotype was picked up one time. The chain is built from TRBV19 and TRBJ2-1; the match to TRBD2 covers 7 bases. Germline V gene data show CDR1 as LNHDA and CDR2 as SQIVND (reference sequence). The CDR3 has 13 residues. Unmatched junction bases numbered 6, after V lost 4 bases and J lost 9 bases. CDR3 nucleotide sequence: TGTGCCAGTAGTACTACTAGCGTGGCTGAGCAGTTCTTC. Translating it yields CASSTTSVAEQFF.

This clonotype showed up just a few times. This chain connects TRBV28 to TRBJ1-5; weak D call: TRBD1 (5 bases). This CDR3 spans 14 amino acids. Germline CDR1 is MDHEN and CDR2 is SYDVKM. The V end was cut by 5 bases, the J end by 10 bases, with 18 bases between. The CDR3 DNA is TGTGCCAGCAGTCGAGACAGCCTCTTATCACCCCAGCATTTT. It codes for CASSRDSLLSPQHF. Combining the CDR3 with reference TRBV28 and TRBJ1-5 gives the whole variable domain DVKVTQSSRYLVKRTGEKVFLECVQDMDHENMFWYRQDPGLGLRLIYFSYDVKMKEKGDIPEGYSVSREKKERFSLILESASTNQTSMYLCASSRDSLLSPQHFGDGTRLSIL.

Of note for this clonotype: The junction differs from germline at one of its ends, possibly a read error. V is TRBV11-2 and J is TRBJ2-1; TRBD2 matches at 12 bases. CDR3 length: 17 residues. CDR1 and CDR2 (germline): SGHAT, FQNNGV. The CDR3: CASSLASLAGGYHEQFF. CDR3 sequence (DNA): TGTGCCAGCAGCTTAGCCTCACTAGCGGGGGGCTACCATGAGCAGTTCTTC.

This clonotype occurred a few times. The CDR3 loop reads CASSLAGTGAHMNTEAFF. The CDR3 DNA reads as TGTGCCAGCAGCTTGGCCGGGACAGGGGCCCACATGAACACTGAAGCTTTCTTT. The chain links TRBV5-4 to TRBJ1-1, with 10 bases fitting TRBD1. CDR1 is SGHNT and CDR2 is YYREEE in the germline V gene (reference sequence). This CDR3 comprises 18 residues. The junction had 8 bases not matched to a gene; V was cut back by 0 bases and J by 0 bases. The full variable domain, completed using reference TRBV5-4 and TRBJ1-1, is ETGVTQSPTHLIKTRGQQVTLRCSSQSGHNTVSWYQQALGQGPQFIFQYYREEENGRGNFPPRFSGLQFPNYSSELNVNALELDDSALYLCASSLAGTGAHMNTEAFFGQGTRLTVV.